The following is a T cell receptor beta chain sequence with its context. Its specificity is unknown. Described time point: after dendritic cell vaccination, including at tumor progression/relapse. Before vaccination, two weeks after the third vaccination, and at progression, PBMC were collected. The data were taken from a study of glioma-infiltrating T cells after dendritic cell vaccination. About the research overall: Dendritic cell vaccination trial patients had either newly diagnosed or recurrent glioblastoma.

TCRdb's copy holds only in-frame clones and misses some; the assay was immunoSEQ multiplex PCR. The table lists roughly 80,000 clones, roughly 87% of them singletons. Study-wide points: Few patients contributed both blood and tumor specimens.

The CDR3 contains 13 residues. The germline CDR1 and CDR2 sequences are GTSNPN and SVGIG (reference sequence). Trimming cost V 3 bases and J 6 bases; bases outside gene matches: 4. The rearrangement links TRBV30 to TRBJ1-1; 10 nucleotides line up with TRBD1. The clonotype originates from a human donor with glioblastoma. This specimen consisted of blood, obtained after dendritic cell vaccination. The CDR3 bases are TGTGCCTGGAGCGGACAGGGGGTGGCTGAAGCTTTCTTT. Protein sequence: CAWSGQGVAEAFF.